This TCR beta chain derives from a study of blood T cell repertoires in COVID-19. Study-level background: Sites across the United States, Italy and Spain contributed samples from acute and convalescent COVID-19. Sample material is recorded as cDNA or gDNA derived from T cells, B-cell-depleted T cells, or PBMCs.

Germline V CDR1 and CDR2: LGHDT, YNNKEL (reference sequence). Trimming at V came to 4 bases and at J to 0 bases, leaving 9 bases not matched to a gene. CDR3 size: 17 residues. This clone was counted once. Methods used by the authors: Quantification of nucleated cells was approximated via reference gene primer amplification. The repertoire was sequenced with immunoSEQ multiplex PCR; TCRdb's copy has only in-frame clones and lacks some. V and J calls and clone size are given by that table; D and trimming were obtained from the DNA. The sample yields about 140,000 clones, 87% seen once. The sample consisted of peripheral blood. V usage is TRBV3-1 (or the pseudogene TRBV3-2) and J usage is TRBJ2-3; 8 bases are shared with TRBD2. The source of this sequence is a woman in her thirties or forties with acute or convalescent COVID-19. In DNA, the CDR3 is TGTGCCAGCAGCCCCCTAGCGGGTGAGACTAGCACAGATACGCAGTATTTT. It codes for CASSPLAGETSTDTQYF.